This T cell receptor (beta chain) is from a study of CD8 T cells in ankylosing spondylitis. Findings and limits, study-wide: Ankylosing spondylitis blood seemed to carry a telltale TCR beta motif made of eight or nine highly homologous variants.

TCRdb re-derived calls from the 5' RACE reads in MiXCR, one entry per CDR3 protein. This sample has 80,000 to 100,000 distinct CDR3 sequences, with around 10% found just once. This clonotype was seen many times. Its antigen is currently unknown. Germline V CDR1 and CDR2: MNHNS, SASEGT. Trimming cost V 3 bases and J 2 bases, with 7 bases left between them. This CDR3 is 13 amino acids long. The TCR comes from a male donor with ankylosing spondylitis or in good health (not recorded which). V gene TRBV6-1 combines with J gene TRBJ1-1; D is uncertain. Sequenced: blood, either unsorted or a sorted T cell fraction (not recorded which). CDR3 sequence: CASSEGQNTEAFF. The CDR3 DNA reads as TGTGCCAGCAGTGAGGGCCAAAACACTGAAGCTTTCTTT.